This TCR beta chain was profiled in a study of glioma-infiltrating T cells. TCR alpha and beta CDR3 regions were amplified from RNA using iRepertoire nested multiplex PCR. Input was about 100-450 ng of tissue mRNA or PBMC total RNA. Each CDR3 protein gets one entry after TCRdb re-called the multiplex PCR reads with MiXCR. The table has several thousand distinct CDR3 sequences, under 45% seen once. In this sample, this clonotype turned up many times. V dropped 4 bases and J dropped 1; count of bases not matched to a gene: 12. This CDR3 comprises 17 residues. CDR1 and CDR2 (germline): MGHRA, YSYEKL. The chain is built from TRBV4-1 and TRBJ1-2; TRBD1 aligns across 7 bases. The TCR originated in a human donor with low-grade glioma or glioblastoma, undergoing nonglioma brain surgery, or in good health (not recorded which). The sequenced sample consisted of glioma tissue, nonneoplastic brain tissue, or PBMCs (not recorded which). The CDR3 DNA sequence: TGCGCCAGCAGCCCAAACCTCGGGACAGTTAATAACTATGGCTACACCTTC. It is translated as CASSPNLGTVNNYGYTF.